These 27 T cell receptor beta chains came from one sample sequenced in a study of blood T cells in healthy people across ages. The use of a sample-barcoded 5' primer and a J-beta primer mix characterized a second PCR of about 7 to 12 cycles. MiXCR, run by TCRdb on the 5' RACE reads, gives a single entry per CDR3 protein. The table has fewer than 900,000 distinct CDR3 sequences, around 34% seen once; the top ten hold 13%. The sequenced sample consisted of blood. The receptors derive from a man aged 18 to 30 in good health.

V and J are TRBV29-1 and TRBJ1-5; 7 bases line up with TRBD1. Unmatched junction bases numbered 6, after V lost 1 base and J lost 0 bases. Germline V gene sequence: CDR1 SQVTM, CDR2 ANQGSEA. The CDR3 is 16 residues long. CDR3 coding DNA: TGCAGCGTTGAAGTAATCGGGACAGATAGCAATCAGCCCCAGCATTTT. The encoded protein is CSVEVIGTDSNQPQHF.

In this sample, this clonotype turned up a few times. The chain couples TRBV12-3 or TRBV12-4 to TRBJ2-3, with 7 bases that match TRBD2. V shed 2 bases, J shed 3 bases, and the junction held 8 bases outside the gene matches. The CDR3 has 16 residues. The CDR3 region is CASSLYGRRGTDTQYF. CDR3 coding DNA: TGTGCCAGCAGTTTATACGGGCGGCGGGGGACAGATACGCAGTATTTT.

The rearrangement links TRBV7-8 to TRBJ2-5; 9 bases match TRBD2. Germline V gives CDR1 SGHVS, CDR2 FQNEAQ. CDR3 length: 17 amino acids. After removal of 5 bases from V and 7 bases from J, the junction contained 17 bases not matched to a gene. The CDR3 bases are TGTGCCAGCAGCCGGCCGGGGACTAGCTCCAGCGAGGTGACCCAGTACTTC. It translates to CASSRPGTSSSEVTQYF.

This clonotype was observed a handful of times. V gene TRBV20-1 combines with J gene TRBJ2-5; 14 bases map to TRBD2. V dropped 8 bases and J dropped 3; count of bases not matched to a gene: 17. Looked up from germline, CDR1 is DFQATT and CDR2 is SNEGSKA (reference sequence). CDR3 length: 18 amino acids. The CDR3 bases are TGCAGTCCTAAAAAGGCCGGGACTAGCGGGAGAGGGAAAGAGACCCAGTACTTC. Translating gives CSPKKAGTSGRGKETQYF.

This chain uses TRBV7-2 with TRBJ2-3; D not resolved. Germline V gene sequence: CDR1 SGHTA, CDR2 FQGNSA. The germline V and J ends were trimmed by 4 bases and 2 bases, with 7 bases remaining between them. The CDR3 consists of 13 residues. The CDR3 DNA reads as TGTGCCAGCAGCTCCAGGATCACAGATACGCAGTATTTT. It codes for CASSSRITDTQYF.

V usage is TRBV15 and J usage is TRBJ2-6, with 7 positions matching TRBD1. After removal of 0 bases from V and 6 bases from J, the junction contained 5 bases not matched to a gene. The CDR3 has 16 amino acids. The V gene's germline CDR1 is LNHNV and CDR2 YYDKDF (reference sequence). CDR3 nucleotides: TGTGCCACCAGCAGAGATCGGCAGGGGGTGGCCAACGTCCTGACTTTC. Its translation is CATSRDRQGVANVLTF. The full variable domain, its missing parts supplied by reference TRBV15 and TRBJ2-6, is DAMVIQNPRYQVTQFGKPVTLSCSQTLNHNVMYWYQQKSSQAPKLLFHYYDKDFNNEADTPDNFQSRRPNTSFCFLDIRSPGLGDTAMYLCATSRDRQGVANVLTFGAGSRLTVL.

V and J are TRBV5-6 and TRBJ1-4, with D tentatively TRBD1 (6 bases). V dropped 3 bases and J dropped 0 bases, with 15 bases sitting between them. The germline V gene encodes CDR1 SGHDT and CDR2 YYEEEE. The CDR3 spans 17 residues. The CDR3 loop is CASSSRGWSPTNEKLFF. The DNA of the CDR3 is TGTGCCAGCAGCTCGAGGGGGTGGAGCCCAACTAATGAAAAACTGTTTTTT.

This clonotype has just a few counts. The V and J genes are TRBV5-6 and TRBJ2-1; D may be TRBD1 (6 bases). The V gene lost 5 bases and the J gene lost 6 bases, with 18 bases spanning the gap. Germline V gene sequence: CDR1 SGHDT, CDR2 YYEEEE. The CDR3 runs 15 residues. In DNA form, the CDR3 reads TGTGCCAGCAGGGATGGGCAGGGGAAGCCCAATGAGCAGTTCTTC. Translated: CASRDGQGKPNEQFF.

This clonotype was recorded a few times. The chain employs TRBV4-3 and TRBJ2-3; TRBD2 aligns across 8 bases. This CDR3 is 15 amino acids long. Germline assignment: CDR1 LGHNA and CDR2 YSLEER. Trimming at V came to 0 bases and at J to 8 bases, leaving 7 bases not matched to a gene. Here the CDR3 reads CASSQESTGGRTQYF. CDR3 nucleotides: TGCGCCAGCAGCCAAGAGTCGACGGGGGGGCGTACGCAGTATTTT.

The chain carries TRBV9 and TRBJ2-1, with D possibly matching TRBD1 (7 bases). The V gene lost 6 bases and the J gene lost 1 base, with 14 bases spanning the gap. CDR1 is SGDLS and CDR2 is YYNGEE in the germline V gene. The CDR3 is made up of 15 amino acids. Here the CDR3 reads CASTPAGQSYNEQFF. The CDR3 region has the DNA TGTGCCAGCACCCCGGCGGGACAGTCCTACAATGAGCAGTTCTTC. Based on the CDR3 plus reference TRBV9 and TRBJ2-1, the full variable domain is DSGVTQTPKHLITATGQRVTLRCSPRSGDLSVYWYQQSLDQGLQFLIQYYNGEERAKGNILERFSAQQFPDLHSELNLSSLELGDSALYFCASTPAGQSYNEQFFGPGTRLTVL.

J is TRBJ2-3 and V is TRBV2; D is uncertain. V was trimmed by 6 bases and J by 6 bases, leaving 10 bases between them. Germline V gives CDR1 SNHLY, CDR2 FYNNEI. This CDR3 region has 12 residues. In nucleotides, the CDR3 is TGTGCCAGCAGAGCCCGGTGGGATACGCAGTATTTT. It specifies CASRARWDTQYF.

The V and J genes are TRBV7-2 and TRBJ2-3; the D gene could be TRBD1 or TRBD2 (7 bases each). Trimming cost V 7 bases and J 2 bases, with 19 bases left between them. Per the germline V gene, CDR1 is SGHTA and CDR2 is FQGNSA. The CDR3 is 16 residues long. The CDR3 here is CASKSPWEGATDTQYF. DNA for the CDR3: TGTGCCAGCAAATCCCCCTGGGAGGGGGCCACAGATACGCAGTATTTT.

This chain joins TRBV12-3 or TRBV12-4 and TRBJ2-2; 10 bases fit TRBD1. With 6 bases clipped from V and 4 bases from J, the junction kept 14 bases outside the gene matches. This CDR3 region has 18 residues. CDR3 bases: TGTGCCAGCAGGCACACCGGGACAGGGGTTTTTGGCACCGGGGAGCTGTTTTTT. This gives the protein CASRHTGTGVFGTGELFF.

The CDR3 loop is CAISGNGDEQYF. DNA for the CDR3: TGTGCCATCAGTGGAAATGGCGATGAGCAGTACTTC. This sequence joins TRBV10-3 and TRBJ2-5, with D hard to call. Germline loops: CDR1 ENHRY, CDR2 SYGVKD. This CDR3 has 12 residues. Trimming took 4 bases from V and 11 from J, leaving 14 bases between them.

The chain uses TRBV4-1 and TRBJ2-7, with 15 bases matching TRBD2. CDR3 length equals 18 residues. Germline V gene lookup returns CDR1 MGHRA and CDR2 YSYEKL. V shed 4 bases and J 7 bases; nucleotides not matched to a gene: 14. The CDR3 sequence: CASSRGTSGGRTYNEQYF. In nucleotides, the CDR3 is TGCGCCAGCAGCCGCGGGACTAGCGGGGGGCGGACCTACAATGAGCAGTACTTC.

V is TRBV20-1 and J is TRBJ1-5; 8 nucleotides align to TRBD1. CDR1 is DFQATT and CDR2 is SNEGSKA in the germline V gene (reference sequence). CDR3 length equals 15 residues. V dropped 6 bases and J dropped 6; count of bases not matched to a gene: 13. The CDR3 DNA sequence: TGCAGTGCGCGTGGACAGGGCAACGGGGTTCAGCCCCAGCATTTT. Translating it yields CSARGQGNGVQPQHF.

In its sample, this clonotype was seen a few times. The CDR3 region is CSARGSGPGGNQPQHF. Here the CDR3 DNA reads TGCAGTGCTAGGGGTTCTGGGCCCGGAGGGAATCAGCCCCAGCATTTT. The chain carries TRBV20-1 and TRBJ1-5; D not resolved. Trimming stripped 3 bases from V and 4 bases from J, with 19 bases between. The CDR3 runs 16 residues. Germline CDR1 reads DFQATT; CDR2 reads SNEGSKA (reference sequence).

On this clonotype: One base away lies a much larger clone, so this may be a sequencing read error. V is TRBV12-3 or TRBV12-4 and J is TRBJ2-5, with a tentative D call TRBD2 (7 bases). V lost 4 bases and J 11 bases, leaving 20 bases between the germline ends. This CDR3 has 14 amino acids. This CDR3 reads CASSSNGGGLGQYF. The CDR3 DNA reads TGTGCCAGCAGTTCAAACGGCGGGGGCCTGGGACAGTACTTC.

This clonotype was recorded at least ten times. The chain joins TRBV19 to TRBJ1-5, with D possibly being TRBD1 (6 bases). The CDR3 has 17 amino acids. The V and J ends lost 2 bases and 0 bases respectively, with 14 bases between them. In germline, CDR1 is LNHDA, CDR2 SQIVND (reference sequence). The CDR3 region is CASSISAWGASNQPQHF. The CDR3 nucleotides read TGTGCCAGTAGTATATCAGCTTGGGGGGCTAGCAATCAGCCCCAGCATTTT.

In this sample, this clonotype turned up many times. The chain links TRBV20-1 to TRBJ2-7, with 9 bases lining up with TRBD1. The CDR3 runs 15 residues. The germline V gene has CDR1 DFQATT and CDR2 SNEGSKA (reference sequence). With 4 bases clipped from V and 4 bases from J, the junction kept 11 bases outside the gene matches. CDR3 DNA: TGCAGTGCTACCCCATCGAAGGGACAGGGATACGAGCAGTACTTC. Protein sequence: CSATPSKGQGYEQYF.

In this sample, this clonotype turned up a few times. V usage is TRBV20-1 and J usage is TRBJ1-1; 7 nucleotides agree with TRBD1. After removal of 3 bases from V and 4 bases from J, the junction contained 8 bases not matched to a gene. There are 14 residues in the CDR3. The germline gives CDR1 DFQATT, CDR2 SNEGSKA (reference sequence). The CDR3: CSARQGGPRTEAFF. The CDR3 region has the DNA TGCAGTGCTAGGCAAGGGGGCCCGCGCACTGAAGCTTTCTTT.

This clonotype was seen many times. The chain is built from TRBV12-3 or TRBV12-4 and TRBJ1-1, with D unresolved. V was trimmed by 2 bases and J by 2 bases, leaving 6 bases between them. This CDR3 spans 13 amino acids. The CDR3 nucleotides are TGTGCCAGCAGTTTAAGGAGAAACACTGAAGCTTTCTTT. This translates into CASSLRRNTEAFF.

The V call is TRBV12-3 or TRBV12-4, the J call TRBJ2-3; TRBD2 might be the D (5 bases). The CDR3 is made up of 14 amino acids. The V end lost 6 bases, the J end lost 4 bases, and 14 bases lay between the germline ends. CDR3 sequence (DNA): TGTGCCAGCAGCTCGACCACTAGAGCAGATACGCAGTATTTT. Translated: CASSSTTRADTQYF.

This clonotype was observed a handful of times. J is TRBJ2-5 and V is TRBV7-8; perhaps TRBD2 as D (6 bases). The CDR3 loop spans 16 amino acids. V was clipped by 5 bases and J by 5 bases, with 21 bases between them. In germline, CDR1 is SGHVS, CDR2 FQNEAQ. CDR3 sequence (DNA): TGTGCCAGCAGCCCCCTTCATGGGGGGAGTTCGGAGACCCAGTACTTC. As protein: CASSPLHGGSSETQYF.

The chain combines TRBV6-2 or TRBV6-3 with TRBJ1-1; the D is unclear. CDR3 size: 13 residues. The germline V gene has CDR1 MNHEY and CDR2 SVGEGT. V shed 2 bases and J shed 0 bases, with 4 bases lying between them. Written as DNA, the CDR3 is TGTGCCAGCAGTTACCCTATGAACACTGAAGCTTTCTTT. Protein: CASSYPMNTEAFF.

The V and J genes are TRBV12-3 or TRBV12-4 and TRBJ2-1, with a tentative D call TRBD2 (6 bases). The CDR3 consists of 15 residues. Trimming removed 3 bases from V and 5 bases from J, with 14 bases in between. The CDR3 reads CASSFFTVADNEQFF. For the CDR3, the DNA is TGTGCCAGCAGTTTTTTCACGGTAGCGGACAATGAGCAGTTCTTC.

This clonotype was found a few times. This sequence joins TRBV12-3 or TRBV12-4 and TRBJ2-7; D remains ambiguous. V lost 6 bases and J 7 bases, leaving 16 bases between the germline ends. This CDR3 is 13 amino acids long. The CDR3 region is CASSLSINDEQYF. In DNA, the CDR3 is TGTGCCAGCAGCCTAAGTATAAACGATGAGCAGTACTTC.